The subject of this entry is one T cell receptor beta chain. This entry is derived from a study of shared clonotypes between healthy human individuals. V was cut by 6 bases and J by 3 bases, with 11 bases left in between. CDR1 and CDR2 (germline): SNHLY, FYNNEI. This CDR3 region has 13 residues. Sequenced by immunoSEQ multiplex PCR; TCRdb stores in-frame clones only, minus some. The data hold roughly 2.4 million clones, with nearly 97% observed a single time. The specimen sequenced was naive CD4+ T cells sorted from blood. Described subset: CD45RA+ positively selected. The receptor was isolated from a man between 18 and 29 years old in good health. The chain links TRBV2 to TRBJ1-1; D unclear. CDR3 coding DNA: TGTGCCAGCAGCGGACCCGCGGACACTGAAGCTTTCTTT. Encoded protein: CASSGPADTEAFF.